This TCR beta chain was recorded in a study of blood T cell repertoires in COVID-19. Study details: PBMCs, B-cell-depleted T cells, or T cells were the source of the cDNA or gDNA that made up the material.

TCRdb keeps only in-frame clones here, not all; method: immunoSEQ multiplex PCR. The sample carries approximately 210,000 clones, about 88% recorded once. Germline V gene sequence: CDR1 SEHNR, CDR2 FQNEAQ (reference sequence). V dropped 5 bases and J dropped 5; count of bases not matched to a gene: 6. The length of the CDR3 is 15 residues. The genes are TRBV7-9 and TRBJ1-4; 9 positions match TRBD1. Sequencing was done on a sample of peripheral blood. This sequence originates from a middle-aged man with acute or convalescent COVID-19. This CDR3 reads CASSTGQGINEKLFF. In DNA, the CDR3 is TGTGCCAGCAGCACGGGACAGGGTATAAATGAAAAACTGTTTTTT.